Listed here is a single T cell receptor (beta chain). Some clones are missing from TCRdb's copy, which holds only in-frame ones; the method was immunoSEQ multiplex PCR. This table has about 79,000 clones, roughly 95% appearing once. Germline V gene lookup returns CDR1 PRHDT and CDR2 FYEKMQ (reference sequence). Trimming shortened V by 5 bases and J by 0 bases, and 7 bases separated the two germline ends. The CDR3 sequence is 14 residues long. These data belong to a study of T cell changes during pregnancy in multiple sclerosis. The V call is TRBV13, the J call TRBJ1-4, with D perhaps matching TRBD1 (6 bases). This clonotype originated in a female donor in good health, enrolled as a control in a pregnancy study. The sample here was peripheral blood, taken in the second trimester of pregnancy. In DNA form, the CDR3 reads TGTGCCAGCAGCCGACAGGCAACTAATGAAAAACTGTTTTTT. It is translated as CASSRQATNEKLFF.